Reported below is one TCR beta chain. This record comes from a study of cytomegalovirus exposure and HLA in healthy donors. With V trimmed by 6 bases and J by 4 bases, 11 bases remained unmatched. The germline V gene encodes CDR1 MGHDK and CDR2 SYGVNS. The CDR3 consists of 17 residues. Researchers ran the PCR with 60 Vbeta and 13 Jbeta primers. Sequenced by immunoSEQ multiplex PCR; TCRdb stores in-frame clones only, minus some. The data show under 120,000 clones, roughly 70% seen once. Participants comprised healthy donors of bone marrow. This TCR was recovered from a middle-aged man in good health and CMV-seropositive. The specimen was PBMCs. The genes are TRBV25-1 and TRBJ2-2; 10 bases align to TRBD1. The CDR3 coding sequence is TGTGCCAGCAGGCCTACCGGGACAGGGGATTCCACCGGGGAGCTGTTTTTT. Translation: CASRPTGTGDSTGELFF.